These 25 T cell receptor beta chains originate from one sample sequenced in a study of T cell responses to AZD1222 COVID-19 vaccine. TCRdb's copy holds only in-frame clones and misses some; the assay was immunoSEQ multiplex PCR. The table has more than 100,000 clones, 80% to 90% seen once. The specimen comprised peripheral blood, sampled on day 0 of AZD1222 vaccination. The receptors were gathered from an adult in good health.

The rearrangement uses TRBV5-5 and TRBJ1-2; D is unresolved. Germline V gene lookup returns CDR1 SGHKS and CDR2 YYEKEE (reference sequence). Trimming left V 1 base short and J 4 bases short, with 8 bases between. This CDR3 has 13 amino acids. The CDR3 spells CASSLTRSYGYTF. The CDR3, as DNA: TGTGCCAGCAGCTTGACACGGAGCTATGGCTACACCTTC.

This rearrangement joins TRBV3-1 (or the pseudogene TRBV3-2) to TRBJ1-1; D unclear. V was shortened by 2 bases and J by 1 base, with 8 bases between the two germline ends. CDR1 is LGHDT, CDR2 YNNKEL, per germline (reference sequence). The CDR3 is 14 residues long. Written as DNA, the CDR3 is TGTGCCAGCAGCCAATCCTTCTCGAACACTGAAGCTTTCTTT. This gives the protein CASSQSFSNTEAFF.

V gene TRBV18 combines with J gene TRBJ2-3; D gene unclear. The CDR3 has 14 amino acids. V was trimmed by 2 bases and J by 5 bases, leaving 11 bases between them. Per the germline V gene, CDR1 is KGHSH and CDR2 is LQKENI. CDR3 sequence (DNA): TGTGCCAGCTCACCATCCCCTGCAGGAGATACGCAGTATTTT. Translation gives CASSPSPAGDTQYF.

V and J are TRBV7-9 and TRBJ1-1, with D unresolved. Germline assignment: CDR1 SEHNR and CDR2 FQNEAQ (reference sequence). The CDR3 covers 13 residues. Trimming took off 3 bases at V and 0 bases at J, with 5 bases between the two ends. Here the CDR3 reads CASSLILNTEAFF. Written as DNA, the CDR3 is TGTGCCAGCAGCTTGATACTGAACACTGAAGCTTTCTTT.

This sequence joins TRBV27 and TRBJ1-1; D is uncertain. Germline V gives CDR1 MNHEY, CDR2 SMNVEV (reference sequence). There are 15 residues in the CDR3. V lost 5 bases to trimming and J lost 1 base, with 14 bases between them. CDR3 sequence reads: CASSLGRTRNTEAFF. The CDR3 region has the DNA TGTGCCAGCAGTCTCGGACGGACGCGGAACACTGAAGCTTTCTTT.

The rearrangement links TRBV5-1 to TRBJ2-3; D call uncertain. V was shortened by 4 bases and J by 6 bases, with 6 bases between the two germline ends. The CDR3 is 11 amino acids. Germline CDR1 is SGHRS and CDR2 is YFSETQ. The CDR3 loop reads CASSAVDTQYF. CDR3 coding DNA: TGCGCCAGCAGCGCCGTGGATACGCAGTATTTT.

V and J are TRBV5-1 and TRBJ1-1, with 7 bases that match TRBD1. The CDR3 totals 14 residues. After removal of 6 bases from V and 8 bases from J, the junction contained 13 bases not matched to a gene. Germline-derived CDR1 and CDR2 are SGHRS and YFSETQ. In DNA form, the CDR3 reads TGCGCCAGCACCCCCGGGACAGCGAAACTCGAAGCTTTCTTT. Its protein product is CASTPGTAKLEAFF.

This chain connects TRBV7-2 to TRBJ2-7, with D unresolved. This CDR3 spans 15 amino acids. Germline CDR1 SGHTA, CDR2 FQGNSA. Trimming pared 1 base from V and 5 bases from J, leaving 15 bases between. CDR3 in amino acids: CASSLVWGKRNEQYF. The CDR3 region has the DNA TGTGCCAGCAGCTTAGTGTGGGGTAAGCGTAACGAGCAGTACTTC. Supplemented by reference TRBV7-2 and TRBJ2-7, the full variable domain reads GAGVSQSPSNKVTEKGKDVELRCDPISGHTALYWYRQSLGQGLEFLIYFQGNSAPDKSGLPSDRFSAERTGGSVSTLTIQRTQQEDSAVYLCASSLVWGKRNEQYFGPGTRLTVT.

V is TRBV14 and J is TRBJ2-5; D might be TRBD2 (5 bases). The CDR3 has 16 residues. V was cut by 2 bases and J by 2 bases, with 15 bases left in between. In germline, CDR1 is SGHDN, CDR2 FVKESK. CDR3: CASSQIEWGAQETQYF. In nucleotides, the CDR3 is TGTGCCAGCAGCCAAATTGAGTGGGGAGCGCAAGAGACCCAGTACTTC.

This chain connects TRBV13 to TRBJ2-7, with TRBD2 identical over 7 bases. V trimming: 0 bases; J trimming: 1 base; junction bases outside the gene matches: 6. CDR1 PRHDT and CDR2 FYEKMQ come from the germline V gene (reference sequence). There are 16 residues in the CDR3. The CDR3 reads CASSLGGRPTSYEQYF. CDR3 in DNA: TGTGCCAGCAGCTTAGGCGGGAGGCCGACATCCTACGAGCAGTACTTC.

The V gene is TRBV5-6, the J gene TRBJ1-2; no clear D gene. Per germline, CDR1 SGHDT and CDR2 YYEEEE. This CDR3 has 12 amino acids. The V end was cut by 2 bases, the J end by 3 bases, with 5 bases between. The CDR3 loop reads CASSFGDYGYTF. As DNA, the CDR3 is TGTGCCAGCAGCTTCGGCGACTATGGCTACACCTTC.

The CDR3 DNA follows: TGCGCCAGCAGTGGGACTAGCAGTCTCAATGAGCAGTTCTTC. This translates into CASSGTSSLNEQFF. V usage is TRBV10-1 and J usage is TRBJ2-1; the match to TRBD2 covers 8 bases. There are 14 residues in the CDR3. The germline CDR1 and CDR2 sequences are WNHNN and SYGVQD (reference sequence). V shed 4 bases, J shed 6 bases, and the junction held 5 bases outside the gene matches.

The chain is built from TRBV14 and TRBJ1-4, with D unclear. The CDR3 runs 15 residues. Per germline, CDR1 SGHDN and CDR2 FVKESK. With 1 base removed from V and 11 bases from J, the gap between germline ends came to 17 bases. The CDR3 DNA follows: TGTGCCAGCAGCCAAGCGATCGGACCGGGAGCGAAACTGTTTTTT. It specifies CASSQAIGPGAKLFF.

The CDR3, as DNA: TGTGCCAGCAGTCGAAGGAACACTGAAGCTTTCTTT. Its translation: CASSRRNTEAFF. The chain couples TRBV5-8 to TRBJ1-1; unclear D gene. CDR1 is SGHTS, CDR2 YDEGEE, per germline. V lost 5 bases, J lost 1 base, and 6 bases lay in between. The CDR3 is 12 amino acids.

Written as DNA, the CDR3 is TGTGCCATTACGACAGAAGACACCGGGGAGCTGTTTTTT. Translated, it gives CAITTEDTGELFF. J is TRBJ2-2 and V is TRBV2, with D perhaps TRBD1 (5 bases). This CDR3 region has 13 residues. In germline, CDR1 is SNHLY, CDR2 FYNNEI. Trimming took off 10 bases at V and 3 bases at J, with 12 bases between the two ends.

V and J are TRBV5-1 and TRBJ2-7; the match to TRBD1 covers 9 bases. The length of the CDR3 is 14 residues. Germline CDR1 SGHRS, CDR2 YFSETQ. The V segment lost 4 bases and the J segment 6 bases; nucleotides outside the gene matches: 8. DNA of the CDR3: TGCGCCAGCAGCCTGCGGGACAGGGCACTCGAGCAGTACTTC. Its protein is CASSLRDRALEQYF.

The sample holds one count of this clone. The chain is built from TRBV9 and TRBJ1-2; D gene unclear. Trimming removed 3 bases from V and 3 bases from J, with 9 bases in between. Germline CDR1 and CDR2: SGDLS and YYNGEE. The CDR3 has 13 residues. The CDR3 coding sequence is TGTGCCAGCAGCGCCAACACCCACTATGGCTACACCTTC. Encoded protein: CASSANTHYGYTF.

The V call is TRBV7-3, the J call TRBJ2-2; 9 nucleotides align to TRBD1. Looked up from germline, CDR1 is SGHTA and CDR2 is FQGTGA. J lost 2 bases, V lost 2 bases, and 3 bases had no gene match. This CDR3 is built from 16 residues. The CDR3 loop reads CASSLSGQGNTGELFF. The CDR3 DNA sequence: TGTGCCAGCAGCTTATCGGGACAGGGAAACACCGGGGAGCTGTTTTTT.

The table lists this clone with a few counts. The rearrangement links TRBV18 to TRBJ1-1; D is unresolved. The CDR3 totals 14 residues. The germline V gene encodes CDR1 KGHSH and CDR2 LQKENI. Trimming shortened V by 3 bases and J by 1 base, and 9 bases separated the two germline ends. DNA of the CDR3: TGTGCCAGCTCACCCGAACGGGGGAACACTGAAGCTTTCTTT. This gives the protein CASSPERGNTEAFF.

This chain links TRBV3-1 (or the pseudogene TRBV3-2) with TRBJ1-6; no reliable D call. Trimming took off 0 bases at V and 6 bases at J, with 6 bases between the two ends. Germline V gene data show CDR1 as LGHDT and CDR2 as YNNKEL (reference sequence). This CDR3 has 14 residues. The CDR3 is CASSQDLTNSPLHF. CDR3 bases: TGTGCCAGCAGCCAAGACTTGACTAATTCACCCCTCCACTTT.

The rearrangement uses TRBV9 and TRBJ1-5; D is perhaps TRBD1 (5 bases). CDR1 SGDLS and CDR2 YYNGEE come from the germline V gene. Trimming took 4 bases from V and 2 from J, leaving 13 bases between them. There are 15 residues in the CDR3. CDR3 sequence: CASSPRDVGNQPQHF. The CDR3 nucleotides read TGTGCCAGCAGCCCCAGGGATGTCGGCAATCAGCCCCAGCATTTT.

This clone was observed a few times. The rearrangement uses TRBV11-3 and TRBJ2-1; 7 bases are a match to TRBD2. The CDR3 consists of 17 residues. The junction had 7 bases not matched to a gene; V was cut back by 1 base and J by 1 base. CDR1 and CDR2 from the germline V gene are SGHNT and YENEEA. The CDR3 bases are TGTGCCAGCAGCTTAGGTCCCTCTAGCGGATCCTACAATGAGCAGTTCTTC. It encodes CASSLGPSSGSYNEQFF.

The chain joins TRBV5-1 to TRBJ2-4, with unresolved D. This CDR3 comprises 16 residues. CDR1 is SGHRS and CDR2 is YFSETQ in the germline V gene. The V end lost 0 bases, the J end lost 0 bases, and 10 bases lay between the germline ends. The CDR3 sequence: CASSLAVGLAKNIQYF. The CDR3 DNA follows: TGCGCCAGCAGCTTGGCCGTAGGGCTAGCCAAAAACATTCAGTACTTC.

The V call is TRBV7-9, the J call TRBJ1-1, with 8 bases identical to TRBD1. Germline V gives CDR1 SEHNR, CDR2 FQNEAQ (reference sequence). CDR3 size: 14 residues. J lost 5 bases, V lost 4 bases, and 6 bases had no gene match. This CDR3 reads CASSSPGGWTEAFF. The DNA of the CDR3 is TGTGCCAGCAGCTCCCCAGGGGGCTGGACTGAAGCTTTCTTT. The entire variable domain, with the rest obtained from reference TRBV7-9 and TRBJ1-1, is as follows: DTGVSQNPRHKITKRGQNVTFRCDPISEHNRLYWYRQTLGQGPEFLTYFQNEAQLEKSRLLSDRFSAERPKGSFSTLEIQRTEQGDSAMYLCASSSPGGWTEAFFGQGTRLTVV.

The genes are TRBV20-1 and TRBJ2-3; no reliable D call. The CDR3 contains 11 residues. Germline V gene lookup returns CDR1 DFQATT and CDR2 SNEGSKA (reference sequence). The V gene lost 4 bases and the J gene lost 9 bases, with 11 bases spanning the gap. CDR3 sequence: CSAILTPTQYF. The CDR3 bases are TGCAGTGCTATCCTCACTCCGACGCAGTATTTT.